The clone carrying this TCR beta chain was picked up one time. Its target is unknown. Germline and junction disagree at one end, which may indicate a read error. cDNA libraries for TCR beta contained unique molecular identifiers. MiXCR was run by TCRdb on the PCR reads, yielding one entry per CDR3 protein. The sample shows roughly 540,000 distinct CDR3 sequences, 30% to 40% of them seen only once. This sample stems from a study of post-analysis software for immune sequencing data. Study-wide findings and caveats: Those with multiple sclerosis, the patient group, showed significantly lower normalized Chao1 diversity than controls. Comparison of patients with controls showed roughly five TRBV segments more frequent in patients, TRBV5-6, TRBV5-1 and TRBV20-1 among them. Samples prepared in the same batch strongly co-clustered by F measure.

The CDR3 spans 16 residues. The germline gives CDR1 SGHDT, CDR2 YYEEEE. The TCR was taken from a girl younger than 18 with multiple sclerosis. This chain uses TRBV5-6 with TRBJ2-6; D perhaps matches TRBD1 (6 bases). Sample: blood. The CDR3 DNA reads TGTGCCAGCAGCTTGCGACAGGCCTCTGGGGCCAACGTCCCGACTTTC. It yields the protein CASSLRQASGANVPTF.